This T cell receptor (beta chain) was obtained from a study of PD-L1 blockade in urothelial cancer. Repertoires were generated with immunoSEQ multiplex PCR, while TCRdb's copy carries only in-frame clones and drops some. This sample has around 110,000 clones; roughly 91% occur once, and the top ten carry around 1.7%. The V and J ends lost 0 bases and 6 bases respectively, with 9 bases between them. The CDR3 has 14 amino acids. Per germline, CDR1 LGHNA and CDR2 YNFKEQ. Documented time point: peripheral blood 6 weeks after treatment start. The source of this sequence is a man aged 55 to 70 with urothelial cancer. The chain recombines TRBV4-2 with TRBJ2-4; D is possibly TRBD2 (5 bases). The sequencing used PBMCs, collected around atezolizumab (anti-PD-L1) treatment. The CDR3 DNA sequence: TGTGCCAGCAGCCAAGATCGAGGGCCAAACATTCAGTACTTC. It codes for CASSQDRGPNIQYF.